This TCR beta chain was sequenced for a study of blood T cell repertoires in COVID-19. CDR1 is ENHRY, CDR2 SYGVKD, per germline. The CDR3 spans 15 residues. The trim removed 3 bases at V and 4 bases at J, leaving 8 bases unmatched. Original processing methods: Estimated nucleated cell counts came from reference gene primer amplification. The assay was immunoSEQ multiplex PCR, and TCRdb's table has in-frame clones only and misses some. Clonal size and the V and J genes are those of that table, whereas D and trimming came from the DNA. The sample holds roughly 17,000 clones, roughly 80% seen once. The gene calls are TRBV10-3 and TRBJ2-7; TRBD1 matches at 8 bases. The origin of this receptor is a man aged 55 to 70 with active or convalescent COVID-19. Material: peripheral blood. CDR3 residues: CAISESSRGQYEQYF. The CDR3 DNA is TGTGCCATCAGTGAATCCAGCAGGGGGCAATACGAGCAGTACTTC.